These 18 T cell receptor beta chains were all obtained from the same sample, sequenced in a study of T cell responses to AZD1222 COVID-19 vaccine. TCRdb's table, derived via immunoSEQ multiplex PCR, lists solely in-frame clones and lacks some. The table records some 40,000 clones, 88% of them present only once. This material consisted of peripheral blood, taken 28 days after the second dose of the MenACWY control vaccine. Receptors were obtained from an adult who received the MenACWY meningococcal vaccine as a control.

DNA for the CDR3: TGTGCCTGGAGTACGCAGATGGGGTACGAGCAGTACTTC. Translation: CAWSTQMGYEQYF. J is TRBJ2-7 and V is TRBV30, with D hard to call. This CDR3 spans 13 amino acids. Trimming left V 2 bases short and J 4 bases short, with 12 bases between. Germline V gene lookup returns CDR1 GTSNPN and CDR2 SVGIG (reference sequence).

The chain links TRBV5-1 to TRBJ2-2; possible D gene TRBD2, 5 bases. This CDR3 has 14 residues. Trimming left V 1 base short and J 5 bases short, with 9 bases between. CDR1 is SGHRS, CDR2 YFSETQ, per germline. DNA of the CDR3: TGCGCCAGCAGCTTGCAACCGGGGACCGGGGAGCTGTTTTTT. This encodes CASSLQPGTGELFF.

The rearrangement links TRBV9 to TRBJ1-1; 8 bases agree with TRBD1. The junction had 4 bases not matched to a gene; V was cut back by 0 bases and J by 3 bases. Germline CDR1 and CDR2: SGDLS and YYNGEE. The CDR3 is 15 amino acids. The CDR3 loop is CASSVGAGGYTEAFF. Here the CDR3 DNA reads TGTGCCAGCAGCGTAGGGGCAGGGGGCTACACTGAAGCTTTCTTT.

The chain couples TRBV27 to TRBJ1-1, with D maybe TRBD1 (6 bases). Germline assignment: CDR1 MNHEY and CDR2 SMNVEV (reference sequence). Trimming left V 10 bases short and J 1 base short, with 16 bases between. This CDR3 spans 14 amino acids. In DNA form, the CDR3 reads TGTGCCACCAATGGGGGCTACGCGAACACTGAAGCTTTCTTT. Translating it yields CATNGGYANTEAFF.

The CDR3 DNA sequence: TGTGCCAGCACCGGGAGTTACGAGCAGTACTTC. The encoded protein is CASTGSYEQYF. The chain is built from TRBV28 and TRBJ2-7; TRBD2 is a possible D gene (6 bases). The CDR3 consists of 11 residues. Trimming pared 7 bases from V and 4 bases from J, leaving 8 bases between. From germline, CDR1 is MDHEN and CDR2 SYDVKM.

This chain joins TRBV27 and TRBJ2-7; the match to TRBD2 covers 8 bases. Trimming at V came to 2 bases and at J to 3 bases, leaving 6 bases not matched to a gene. The CDR3 runs to 15 residues. Per the germline V gene, CDR1 is MNHEY and CDR2 is SMNVEV (reference sequence). For the CDR3, the DNA is TGTGCCAGCAGTTTAGATCCTAGCGGGTTCTACGAGCAGTACTTC. Protein product: CASSLDPSGFYEQYF.

The gene calls are TRBV6-5 and TRBJ1-3; tentative D call: TRBD1 (5 bases). The CDR3 has 14 residues. V gave up 0 bases and J gave up 7 bases, with 10 bases separating them. Germline lookup yields CDR1 MNHEY and CDR2 SVGAGI. The CDR3, as DNA: TGTGCCAGCAGTTACTCAGCACGGGGGAACACCATATATTTT. Amino acid sequence: CASSYSARGNTIYF.

This clone was seen once. V gene TRBV21-1 combines with J gene TRBJ2-7; the table gives TRBD2 as D, unverified against the DNA. TRBV21-1 is noted as a pseudogene. This CDR3 spans 15 amino acids. CDR3: CASSKAEREGYEQYF. CDR3 in DNA: TGTGCCAGCAGCAAAGCCGAGCGGGAGGGCTACGAGCAGTACTTC.

This sequence joins TRBV19 and TRBJ2-2, with D perhaps matching TRBD1 or TRBD2 (6 bases each). CDR1 is LNHDA and CDR2 is SQIVND in the germline V gene (reference sequence). There are 14 residues in the CDR3. DNA of the CDR3: TGTGCTGGTCGGCCGGGGGCGTACACCGGGGAGCTGTTTTTT. Translation gives CAGRPGAYTGELFF. Drawing the rest from reference TRBV19 and TRBJ2-2, the complete variable domain is DGGITQSPKYLFRKEGQNVTLSCEQNLNHDAMYWYRQDPGQGLRLIYYSQIVNDFQKGDIAEGYSVSREKKESFPLTVTSAQKNPTAFYLCAGRPGAYTGELFFGEGSRLTVL.

The rearrangement joins TRBV29-1 to TRBJ2-5; tentative D call: TRBD1 (5 bases). The CDR3 totals 13 residues. With 5 bases removed from V and 4 bases from J, the gap between germline ends came to 14 bases. Per germline, CDR1 SQVTM and CDR2 ANQGSEA. CDR3 sequence: CSVRSGMGETQYF. The CDR3 DNA reads TGCAGCGTTCGGTCAGGGATGGGAGAGACCCAGTACTTC.

This clone was recorded only once. V is TRBV6-5 and J is TRBJ1-2, with D tentatively TRBD1 (6 bases). Deletions cut 7 bases from V and 2 bases from J, with 17 bases between. The CDR3 is 15 amino acids. The germline gives CDR1 MNHEY, CDR2 SVGAGI. The CDR3 is CASTHNRAPNYGYTF. CDR3 DNA sequence: TGTGCCAGCACCCACAACAGGGCTCCCAACTATGGCTACACCTTC.

The V call is TRBV28, the J call TRBJ2-7; 10 bases fit TRBD2. The CDR3 runs 14 residues. V trimming: 7 bases; J trimming: 6 bases; junction bases outside the gene matches: 9. Germline V lookup: CDR1 MDHEN, CDR2 SYDVKM. CDR3 in amino acids: CASKASGGGFEQYF. Written as DNA, the CDR3 is TGTGCCAGCAAGGCCAGCGGGGGGGGATTCGAGCAGTACTTC.

The chain recombines TRBV12-3 or TRBV12-4 with TRBJ2-3; no clear D gene. Trimming took 8 bases from V and 0 from J, leaving 9 bases between them. The CDR3 contains 13 residues. CDR3 in amino acids: CASGNYSTDTQYF. DNA for the CDR3: TGTGCCAGCGGTAATTATAGCACAGATACGCAGTATTTT.

This chain's CDR3 is CASSYHPSFYGYTF. In DNA form, the CDR3 reads TGTGCCAGCAGCTATCACCCGTCTTTCTATGGCTACACCTTC. The gene calls are TRBV28 and TRBJ1-2; D uncertain. CDR1 MDHEN and CDR2 SYDVKM come from the germline V gene. This CDR3 contains 14 residues. V dropped 6 bases and J dropped 4 bases, with 15 bases sitting between them.

This clone was recorded once. The chain uses TRBV27 and TRBJ2-1, with 14 bases matching TRBD2. CDR1 and CDR2 (germline): MNHEY, SMNVEV (reference sequence). V dropped 5 bases and J dropped 4; count of bases not matched to a gene: 4. The CDR3 has 16 residues. The CDR3 region has the DNA TGTGCCAGCAGTAAACGACTAGCGGGAGGGTACAATGAGCAGTTCTTC. Protein sequence: CASSKRLAGGYNEQFF.

The V call is TRBV7-2, the J call TRBJ2-2; TRBD2 matches 14 bases. This CDR3 has 15 amino acids. Germline CDR1 and CDR2: SGHTA and FQGNSA. The trim removed 4 bases at V and 6 bases at J, leaving 1 base unmatched. CDR3 coding DNA: TGTGCCAGCAGCTCGACTAGCGGGAGGGCCGGGGAGCTGTTTTTT. Residues: CASSSTSGRAGELFF.

The chain joins TRBV6-1 to TRBJ2-7, with 7 bases lining up with TRBD2. The CDR3 is 15 amino acids. J gave up 2 bases and V 1 base, and 5 bases lay outside the gene matches. Germline V lookup: CDR1 MNHNS, CDR2 SASEGT. The CDR3 loop is CASSEESGGPYEQYF. The CDR3 DNA reads as TGTGCCAGCAGTGAAGAATCGGGAGGACCCTACGAGCAGTACTTC.

Remarks on this clone: The junction departs from germline at one end; a sequencing error may be responsible. The chain carries TRBV28 and TRBJ1-2; the match to TRBD1 covers 8 bases. The CDR3 runs to 12 residues. The germline V gene encodes CDR1 MDHEN and CDR2 SYDVKM. The CDR3 sequence: CASSTGQVLRYF. The CDR3 DNA reads TGTGCCAGCAGCACGGGACAGGTGCTACGTTACTTC.